Presented here are 14 T cell receptor beta chains from one specimen sequenced in a study of blood T cell repertoires in COVID-19. The repertoire was sequenced with immunoSEQ multiplex PCR; TCRdb's copy has only in-frame clones and lacks some. The data contain around 130,000 clones, around 81% of them singletons. Sequenced input: peripheral blood. The receptors come from a man in his forties with active or convalescent COVID-19.

The chain carries TRBV7-3 and TRBJ2-2, with D perhaps matching TRBD1 (5 bases). The germline gives CDR1 SGHTA, CDR2 FQGTGA. Trimming took 3 bases from V and 5 from J, leaving 7 bases between them. The CDR3 is 13 amino acids. The CDR3, as DNA: TGTGCCAGCAGCTTGACAGTTACCGGGGAGCTGTTTTTT. Encoded protein: CASSLTVTGELFF.

The sample holds one count of this clone. The chain is built from TRBV9 and TRBJ1-1; 7 nucleotides line up with TRBD1. There are 15 residues in the CDR3. Germline values: CDR1 SGDLS, CDR2 YYNGEE. V was clipped by 4 bases and J by 3 bases; unmatched bases: 9. Here the CDR3 DNA reads TGTGCCAGCAGCCCCCAGGGGGTTCTGGACACTGAAGCTTTCTTT. This sequence encodes CASSPQGVLDTEAFF.

The J gene is TRBJ1-4, the V gene TRBV6-2 or TRBV6-3, with D hard to call. Per the germline V gene, CDR1 is MNHEY and CDR2 is SVGEGT. V lost 5 bases, J lost 2 bases, and 18 bases lay in between. CDR3 length equals 17 residues. CDR3 residues: CASSPGVRSLTNEKLFF. The CDR3 bases are TGTGCCAGCAGTCCAGGTGTTAGGTCCTTGACTAATGAAAAACTGTTTTTT.

The chain combines TRBV7-2 with TRBJ2-7; a weak D match, TRBD2 (6 bases). The CDR3 covers 11 residues. The germline gives CDR1 SGHTA, CDR2 FQGNSA. Trimming left V 7 bases short and J 6 bases short, with 10 bases between. CDR3 protein: CASKEGGEQYF. CDR3 sequence (DNA): TGTGCCAGCAAGGAGGGCGGCGAGCAGTACTTC.

The chain uses TRBV5-5 and TRBJ2-5; tentative D call: TRBD1 (6 bases). V was trimmed by 3 bases and J by 1 base, leaving 13 bases between them. The CDR3 consists of 15 residues. Germline assignment: CDR1 SGHKS and CDR2 YYEKEE (reference sequence). In DNA form, the CDR3 reads TGTGCCAGCAGCTGGGGGCAGAGCGCCCAAGAGACCCAGTACTTC. This sequence encodes CASSWGQSAQETQYF.

The chain couples TRBV2 to TRBJ1-2; weak D call: TRBD1 (6 bases). CDR1 is SNHLY, CDR2 FYNNEI, per germline. V shed 3 bases and J shed 0 bases, with 11 bases lying between them. This CDR3 has 15 residues. CDR3 loop: CASSDPGASNYGYTF. As DNA, the CDR3 is TGTGCCAGCAGTGACCCAGGGGCCTCTAACTATGGCTACACCTTC.

The chain combines TRBV6-2 or TRBV6-3 with TRBJ1-2; 10 bases match TRBD1. J was trimmed by 5 bases and V by 5 bases; bases with no gene match: 5. The CDR3 has 14 residues. The germline V gene encodes CDR1 MNHEY and CDR2 SVGEGT. CDR3 protein: CASSPGQGPYGYTF. CDR3 nucleotides: TGTGCCAGCAGTCCGGGACAGGGGCCTTATGGCTACACCTTC.

This clone was found once. V is TRBV11-2 and J is TRBJ2-3; a possible D gene is TRBD1 (6 bases). V was shortened by 2 bases and J by 2 bases, with 20 bases between the two germline ends. The CDR3 extends over 18 amino acids. Germline loops: CDR1 SGHAT, CDR2 FQNNGV. CDR3 sequence: CASSLLSRLAGDTDTQYF. CDR3 DNA: TGTGCCAGCAGCTTATTGTCGCGGTTGGCAGGGGACACAGATACGCAGTATTTT.

This sequence joins TRBV5-1 and TRBJ2-1; the D gene is possibly TRBD1 (5 bases). This CDR3 is built from 15 residues. Trimming left V 4 bases short and J 6 bases short, with 17 bases between. CDR1 and CDR2 (germline): SGHRS, YFSETQ. CDR3 sequence reads: CASSRSQGSVNEQFF. DNA of the CDR3: TGCGCCAGCAGCCGAAGTCAGGGCTCGGTCAATGAGCAGTTCTTC.

The gene calls are TRBV2 and TRBJ1-5; a possible D gene is TRBD1 (5 bases). Germline V gene data show CDR1 as SNHLY and CDR2 as FYNNEI. This CDR3 has 14 amino acids. V was pared by 4 bases and J by 1 base, with 8 bases between. The CDR3 protein is CASSVKGSNQPQHF. The CDR3 DNA follows: TGTGCCAGCAGTGTTAAGGGGAGCAATCAGCCCCAGCATTTT.

The table lists this clone with a count of one. This chain connects TRBV3-1 (or the pseudogene TRBV3-2) to TRBJ2-7; 12 bases map to TRBD2. CDR1 is LGHDT and CDR2 is YNNKEL in the germline V gene (reference sequence). This CDR3 spans 15 amino acids. V shed 5 bases and J 5 bases; nucleotides not matched to a gene: 7. In nucleotides, the CDR3 is TGTGCCAGCAGCGCCCGACTAGCGGGGGTCCACGAGCAGTACTTC. It codes for CASSARLAGVHEQYF.

This clone was seen just once. The V gene is TRBV27, the J gene TRBJ1-2; 7 nucleotides align to TRBD1. Germline loops: CDR1 MNHEY, CDR2 SMNVEV (reference sequence). V dropped 4 bases and J dropped 7; count of bases not matched to a gene: 12. This CDR3 is built from 15 residues. The CDR3 bases are TGTGCCAGCAGTTCGTATGGGGCAGGGGGAGGTGGCTACACCTTC. This encodes CASSSYGAGGGGYTF.

This clone was counted only a few times. V gene TRBV24-1 combines with J gene TRBJ1-3; D might be TRBD1 (5 bases). CDR3 length equals 14 residues. V dropped 8 bases and J dropped 8 bases, with 18 bases sitting between them. Germline CDR1 is KGHDR and CDR2 is SFDVKD. CDR3 region: CATKCTGTEDTIYF. For the CDR3, the DNA is TGTGCCACCAAATGCACAGGAACAGAGGACACCATATATTTT.

The CDR3 region is CASSLGSGGVRSIQYF. As DNA, the CDR3 is TGTGCCAGCAGCTTAGGTAGCGGGGGGGTACGGTCCATTCAGTACTTC. The chain is built from TRBV7-8 and TRBJ2-4, with TRBD2 identical over 11 bases. This CDR3 has 16 amino acids. V dropped 1 base and J dropped 9; count of bases not matched to a gene: 8. The germline V gene has CDR1 SGHVS and CDR2 FQNEAQ.